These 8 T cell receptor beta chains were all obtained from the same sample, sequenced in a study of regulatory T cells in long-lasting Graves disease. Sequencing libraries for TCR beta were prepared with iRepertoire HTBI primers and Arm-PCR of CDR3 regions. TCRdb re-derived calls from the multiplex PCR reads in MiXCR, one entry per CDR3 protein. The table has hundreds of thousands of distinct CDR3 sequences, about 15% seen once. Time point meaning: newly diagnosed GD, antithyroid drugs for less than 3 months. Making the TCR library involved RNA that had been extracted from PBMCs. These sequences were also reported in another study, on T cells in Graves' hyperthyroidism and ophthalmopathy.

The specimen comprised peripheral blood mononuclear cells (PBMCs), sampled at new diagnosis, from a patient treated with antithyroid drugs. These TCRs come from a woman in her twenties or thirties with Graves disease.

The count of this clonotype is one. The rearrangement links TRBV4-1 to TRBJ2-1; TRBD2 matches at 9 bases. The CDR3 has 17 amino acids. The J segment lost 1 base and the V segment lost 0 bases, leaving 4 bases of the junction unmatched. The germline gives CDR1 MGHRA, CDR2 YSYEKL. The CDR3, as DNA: TGCGCCAGCAGCCAAGAATCAGCGGGGGGATCCTACAATGAGCAGTTCTTC. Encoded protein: CASSQESAGGSYNEQFF.

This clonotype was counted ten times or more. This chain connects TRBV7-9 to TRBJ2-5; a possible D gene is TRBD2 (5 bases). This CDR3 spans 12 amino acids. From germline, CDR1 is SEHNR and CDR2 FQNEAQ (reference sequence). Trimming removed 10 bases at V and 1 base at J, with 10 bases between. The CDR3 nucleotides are TGTGCCACCCCTGAGGGCCAAGAGACCCAGTACTTC. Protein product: CATPEGQETQYF.

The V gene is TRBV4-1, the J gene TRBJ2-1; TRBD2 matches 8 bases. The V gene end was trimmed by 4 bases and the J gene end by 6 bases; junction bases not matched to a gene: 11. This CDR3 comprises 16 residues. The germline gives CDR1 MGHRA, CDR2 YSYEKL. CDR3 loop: CASSRILAVMGNEQFF. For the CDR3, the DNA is TGCGCCAGCAGCCGCATACTAGCGGTAATGGGCAATGAGCAGTTCTTC.

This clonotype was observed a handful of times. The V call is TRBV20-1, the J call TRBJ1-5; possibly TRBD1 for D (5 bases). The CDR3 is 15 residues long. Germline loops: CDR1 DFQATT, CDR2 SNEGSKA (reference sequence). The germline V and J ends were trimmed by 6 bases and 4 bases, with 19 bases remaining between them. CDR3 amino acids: CSASLAGTQNQPQHF. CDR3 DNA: TGCAGTGCCAGCCTTGCCGGGACCCAAAATCAGCCCCAGCATTTT.

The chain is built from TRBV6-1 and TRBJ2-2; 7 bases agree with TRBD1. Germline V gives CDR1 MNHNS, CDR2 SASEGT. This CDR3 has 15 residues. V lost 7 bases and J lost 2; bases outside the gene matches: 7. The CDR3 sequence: CASKVGQVNTGELFF. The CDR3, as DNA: TGTGCCAGCAAGGTCGGACAGGTTAACACCGGGGAGCTGTTTTTT.

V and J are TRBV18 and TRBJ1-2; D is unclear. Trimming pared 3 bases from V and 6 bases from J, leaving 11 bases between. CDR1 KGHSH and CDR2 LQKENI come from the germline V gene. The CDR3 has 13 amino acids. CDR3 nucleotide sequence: TGTGCCAGCTCACCGAGGGAAGGAGATGGCTACACCTTC. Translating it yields CASSPREGDGYTF.

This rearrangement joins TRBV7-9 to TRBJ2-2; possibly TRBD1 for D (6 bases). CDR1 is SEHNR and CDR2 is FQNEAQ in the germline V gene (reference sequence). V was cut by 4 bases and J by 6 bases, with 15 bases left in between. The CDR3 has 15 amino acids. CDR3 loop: CASSSRQGPSGELFF. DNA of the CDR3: TGTGCCAGCAGCTCCCGCCAGGGGCCTTCCGGGGAGCTGTTTTTT.

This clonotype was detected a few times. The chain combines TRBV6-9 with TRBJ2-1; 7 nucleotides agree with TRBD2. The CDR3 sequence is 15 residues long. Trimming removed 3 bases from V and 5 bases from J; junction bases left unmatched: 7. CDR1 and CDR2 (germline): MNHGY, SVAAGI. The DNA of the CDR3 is TGTGCCAGCAGTTACAGAGGTCTAGCGGACAATGAGCAGTTCTTC. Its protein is CASSYRGLADNEQFF.